The rows below give T cell receptor beta chains drawn from one sample of a study of blood T cell repertoires in COVID-19. Repertoires were generated with immunoSEQ multiplex PCR, while TCRdb's copy carries only in-frame clones and drops some. The sample lists about 330,000 clones; about 82% were seen once. Sequences were obtained from peripheral blood. The receptors come from a human donor in a cohort sampled during active COVID-19. Each CDR3 is given with its conserved first and last residue. Fields, in order: D gene, clone size, V gene, J gene, CDR3 DNA, CDR3 protein. A D gene is named only where the DNA matches it firmly. Where a row states a size, it is once, few, many or the class of an expanded clone; other rows omit it.

D: TRBD1; size: NA; V: TRBV25-1; J: TRBJ2-2; DNA: TGTGCCAGCAGTGAACCGGGACAGGGAACCGGGGAGCTGTTTTTT; CDR3: CASSEPGQGTGELFF
D: NA; size: few; V: TRBV19; J: TRBJ2-1; DNA: TGTGCCAGTAGTATTGCGGACTATTCCTACAATGAGCAGTTCTTC; CDR3: CASSIADYSYNEQFF
D: NA; size: NA; V: TRBV6-5; J: TRBJ1-2; DNA: TGTGCCAGTTATGGGAGGGACTATGGCTACACCTTC; CDR3: CASYGRDYGYTF
D: TRBD1; size: NA; V: TRBV18; J: TRBJ1-6; DNA: TGTGCCAGCTCACCTAGGACAGGGGGCTTTGATTCACCCCTCCACTTT; CDR3: CASSPRTGGFDSPLHF
D: NA; size: NA; V: TRBV5-8; J: TRBJ1-1; DNA: TGTGCCAGCAATCCACAGGGCCTATTAAACACTGAAGCTTTCTTT; CDR3: CASNPQGLLNTEAFF
D: NA; size: NA; V: TRBV30; J: TRBJ1-1; DNA: TGTGCCTGTTCCCGATCCGGGACATACTACAATGGTCCGAACACTGAAGCTTTCTTT; CDR3: CACSRSGTYYNGPNTEAFF
D: NA; size: once; V: TRBV30; J: TRBJ1-5; DNA: TGTGCCTGGAGTGTCTGGCCGTACAATCAGCCCCAGCATTTT; CDR3: CAWSVWPYNQPQHF
D: TRBD1; size: NA; V: TRBV7-8; J: TRBJ2-2; DNA: TGTGCCAGCAGCGCCTACAGGGGTACGAACACCGGGGAGCTGTTTTTT; CDR3: CASSAYRGTNTGELFF
D: NA; size: few; V: TRBV10-1; J: TRBJ1-1; DNA: TGCGCCAGCAGTGACAGGAGGTCACAAGCTTTCTTT; CDR3: CASSDRRSQAFF
D: TRBD1; size: NA; V: TRBV11-3; J: TRBJ2-1; DNA: TGTGCCAGCAGCTCGACAGGGGACTCCTACAATGAGCAGTTCTTC; CDR3: CASSSTGDSYNEQFF
D: TRBD1; size: NA; V: TRBV3-1/TRBV3-2; J: TRBJ2-1; DNA: TGTGCCAGCAGCCAAGGTCATAGACAGGGGGCATACAATGAGCAGTTCTTC; CDR3: CASSQGHRQGAYNEQFF
D: NA; size: NA; V: TRBV20-1; J: TRBJ1-1; DNA: TGCAGTGCGGGAGAGAACACTGAAGCTTTCTTT; CDR3: CSAGENTEAFF
D: TRBD1; size: NA; V: TRBV6-5; J: TRBJ1-4; DNA: TGTGCCATTCGGGACAGTGAAAAACTGTTTTTT; CDR3: CAIRDSEKLFF
D: NA; size: NA; V: TRBV9; J: TRBJ2-7; DNA: TGTGCCAGCAGTCCGCTAGACGGGGGAGGTTACGAGCAGTACTTC; CDR3: CASSPLDGGGYEQYF
D: TRBD1; size: few; V: TRBV5-1; J: TRBJ1-1; DNA: TGCGCCAGCAGCCCAACAGGGGGCCACACTGAAGCTTTCTTT; CDR3: CASSPTGGHTEAFF
D: TRBD1; size: NA; V: TRBV19; J: TRBJ1-2; DNA: TGTGCCAGTAGTATGCAAGGGGGCGCGAACTATGGCTACACCTTC; CDR3: CASSMQGGANYGYTF
D: TRBD2; size: NA; V: TRBV28; J: TRBJ2-3; DNA: TGTGCCAGCAGTGGTCGACTAGCGGAACTGCCAGATACGCAGTATTTT; CDR3: CASSGRLAELPDTQYF
D: NA; size: NA; V: TRBV19; J: TRBJ2-2; DNA: TGTGCCAGTAGACTCGGGGAGGCCGTATCCGGGGAGCTGTTTTTT; CDR3: CASRLGEAVSGELFF
D: NA; size: NA; V: TRBV11-2; J: TRBJ1-2; DNA: TGTGCCAGCAGCTTCGCCCGGGAATATGGCTACACCTTC; CDR3: CASSFAREYGYTF
D: TRBD1; size: NA; V: TRBV7-9; J: TRBJ1-1; DNA: TGTGCCAGCAGCGACCCTCGGGACAGGGCAATGAACACTGAAGCTTTCTTT; CDR3: CASSDPRDRAMNTEAFF
D: NA; size: NA; V: TRBV11-3; J: TRBJ2-1; DNA: TGTGCCAGCAGCCCCGCCCCTAGCTACAATGAGCAGTTCTTC; CDR3: CASSPAPSYNEQFF
D: TRBD2; size: NA; V: TRBV29-1; J: TRBJ2-3; DNA: TGCAGCGTTGATAATTTCGGTCTAGCGGGGCGTACGCAGTATTTT; CDR3: CSVDNFGLAGRTQYF
D: TRBD2; size: NA; V: TRBV18; J: TRBJ2-2; DNA: TGTGCCAGCTCGGCGGGGGGCCGCACCGGGGAGCTGTTTTTT; CDR3: CASSAGGRTGELFF
D: TRBD2; size: NA; V: TRBV10-3; J: TRBJ2-7; DNA: TGTGCCATCCCGGGACTAGCAAAGGGCGAGCAGTACTTC; CDR3: CAIPGLAKGEQYF
D: NA; size: once; V: TRBV10-1; J: TRBJ2-2; DNA: TGCGCCAGCAGTGAGGGAGCTACCGGTAACACCGGGGAGCTGTTTTTT; CDR3: CASSEGATGNTGELFF
D: NA; size: NA; V: TRBV6-5; J: TRBJ1-1; DNA: TGTGCCAGCAGCTATCTACAGGGAATTACTGAAGCTTTCTTT; CDR3: CASSYLQGITEAFF
D: NA; size: NA; V: TRBV6-4; J: TRBJ1-1; DNA: TGTGCCAGCAGTGTGCGGATGAACACTGAAGCTTTCTTT; CDR3: CASSVRMNTEAFF
D: NA; size: NA; V: TRBV7-3; J: TRBJ2-7; DNA: TGTGCCAGCAGCTTTAGCAGGGGGGACGAGCAGTACTTC; CDR3: CASSFSRGDEQYF
D: NA; size: NA; V: TRBV27; J: TRBJ2-7; DNA: TGTGCCAGCAGTTTATTAGTCGAGAGCGAGCAGTACTTC; CDR3: CASSLLVESEQYF
D: NA; size: NA; V: TRBV2; J: TRBJ2-1; DNA: TGTGCCAGCAGTTCCGACACCAATCCCTACAATGAGCAGTTCTTC; CDR3: CASSSDTNPYNEQFF
D: TRBD1; size: few; V: TRBV24-1; J: TRBJ2-7; DNA: TGTGCCACCAGCCAAAAGACAGGGGCGGATTACGAGCAGTACTTC; CDR3: CATSQKTGADYEQYF
D: NA; size: NA; V: TRBV19; J: TRBJ2-7; DNA: TGTGCCACCTCTACAGGGAACTACGAGCAGTACTTC; CDR3: CATSTGNYEQYF
D: NA; size: NA; V: TRBV6-6; J: TRBJ1-1; DNA: TGTGCCAGCAGTTACGCGAGGAACACTGAAGCTTTCTTT; CDR3: CASSYARNTEAFF
D: TRBD1; size: NA; V: TRBV7-9; J: TRBJ1-3; DNA: TGTGCCAGCAGCCCCCTCGATCGGACAGGGTTGGGGCAGTGGGACACCATATATTTT; CDR3: CASSPLDRTGLGQWDTIYF
D: TRBD1; size: NA; V: TRBV29-1; J: TRBJ1-2; DNA: TGCAGCGTTGGACAGGGGTTGGGGGTATACACCTTC; CDR3: CSVGQGLGVYTF
D: TRBD2; size: NA; V: TRBV6-6; J: TRBJ2-1; DNA: TGTGCCAGCAGTTTTGAACTAGCGGGGGGTTACAATGAGCAGTTCTTC; CDR3: CASSFELAGGYNEQFF
D: NA; size: NA; V: TRBV5-6; J: TRBJ1-2; DNA: TGTGCCAGCAGCTTGGCGCAGGGTGGATCTGGCTACACCTTC; CDR3: CASSLAQGGSGYTF
D: NA; size: once; V: TRBV5-1; J: TRBJ1-1; DNA: TGCGCCAGCAGCCTAACGGACACCCACACTGAAGCTTTCTTT; CDR3: CASSLTDTHTEAFF
D: TRBD1; size: NA; V: TRBV30; J: TRBJ2-1; DNA: TGTGCCTGGGACTTGACAGGGGGAGCCGGGAATGAGCAGTTCTTC; CDR3: CAWDLTGGAGNEQFF
D: NA; size: NA; V: TRBV7-2; J: TRBJ1-4; DNA: TGTGCCAGCAGACCTCGGTCGGGGAGTTATACAACTAATGAAAAACTGTTTTTT; CDR3: CASRPRSGSYTTNEKLFF
D: TRBD1; size: NA; V: TRBV6-5; J: TRBJ1-2; DNA: TGTGCCAGCAGTCCTTTGACAGGGAGTTCGAGAGGCTACACCTTC; CDR3: CASSPLTGSSRGYTF
D: NA; size: NA; V: TRBV4-1; J: TRBJ1-6; DNA: TGCGCCAGCAGCCAAGAAGGGGTATATAATTCACCCCTCCACTTT; CDR3: CASSQEGVYNSPLHF